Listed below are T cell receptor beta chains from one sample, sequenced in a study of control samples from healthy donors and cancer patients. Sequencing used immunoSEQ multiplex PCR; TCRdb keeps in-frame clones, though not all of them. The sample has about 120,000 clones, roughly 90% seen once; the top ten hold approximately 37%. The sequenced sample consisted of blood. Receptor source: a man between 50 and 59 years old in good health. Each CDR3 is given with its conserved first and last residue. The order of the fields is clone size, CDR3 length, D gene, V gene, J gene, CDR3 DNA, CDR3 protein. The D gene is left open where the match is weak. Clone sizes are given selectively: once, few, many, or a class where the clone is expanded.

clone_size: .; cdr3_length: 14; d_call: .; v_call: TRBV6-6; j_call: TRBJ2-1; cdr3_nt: TGTGCCAGCAGTTACGTCGAAAACTACAATGAGCAGTTCTTC; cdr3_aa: CASSYVENYNEQFF
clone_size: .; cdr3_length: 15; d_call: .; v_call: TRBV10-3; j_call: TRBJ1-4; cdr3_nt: TGTGCCATCAGTGAGGCCCGGGGGCAGAATGAAAAACTGTTTTTT; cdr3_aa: CAISEARGQNEKLFF
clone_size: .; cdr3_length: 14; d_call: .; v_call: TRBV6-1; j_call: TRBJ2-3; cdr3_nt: TGTGCCAGCAGTGAAGCGGATATCCAAGATACGCAGTATTTT; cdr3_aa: CASSEADIQDTQYF
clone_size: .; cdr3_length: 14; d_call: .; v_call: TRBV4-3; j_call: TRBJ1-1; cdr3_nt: TGCGCCAGCAGCCAAGAGCCAGGGTCCACTGAAGCTTTCTTT; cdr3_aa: CASSQEPGSTEAFF
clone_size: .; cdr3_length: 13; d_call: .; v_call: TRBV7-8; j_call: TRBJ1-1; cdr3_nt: TGTGCCAGCAGCCCCCCGGACCCCACTGAAGCTTTCTTT; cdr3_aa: CASSPPDPTEAFF
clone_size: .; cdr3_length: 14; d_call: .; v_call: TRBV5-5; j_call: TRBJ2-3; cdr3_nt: TGTGCCAGCAGCTTGGAACTTGTTGGCCATACGCAGTATTTT; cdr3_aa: CASSLELVGHTQYF
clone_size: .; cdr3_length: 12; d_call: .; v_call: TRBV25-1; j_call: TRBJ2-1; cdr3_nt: TGTGCCAGCAAAGGGGATACGAATGAGCAGTTCTTC; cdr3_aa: CASKGDTNEQFF
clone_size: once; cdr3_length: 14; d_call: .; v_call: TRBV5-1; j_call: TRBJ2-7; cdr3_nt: TGCGCCAGCAGCTTGGGGGGGATGACCTACGAGCAGTACTTC; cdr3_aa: CASSLGGMTYEQYF
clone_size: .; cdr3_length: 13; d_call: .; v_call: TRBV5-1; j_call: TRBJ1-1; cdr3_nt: TGCGCCAGCAGCGGAGGGGTAGGGACTGAAGCTTTCTTT; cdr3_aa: CASSGGVGTEAFF
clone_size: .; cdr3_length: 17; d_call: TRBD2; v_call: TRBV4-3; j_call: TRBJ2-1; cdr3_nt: TGCGCCAGCAGCCAAGATCGAGCGGGGGGGTCGTACAATGAGCAGTTCTTC; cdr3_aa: CASSQDRAGGSYNEQFF
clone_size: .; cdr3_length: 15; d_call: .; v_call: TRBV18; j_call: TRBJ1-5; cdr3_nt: TGTGCCAGCTCACCATCAGGCGGTAGCAATCAGCCCCAGCATTTT; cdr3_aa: CASSPSGGSNQPQHF
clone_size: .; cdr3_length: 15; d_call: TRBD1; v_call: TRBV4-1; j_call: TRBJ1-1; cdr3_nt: TGCGCCAGCAGCCAAGATCGGCAGGGGGAGACTGAAGCTTTCTTT; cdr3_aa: CASSQDRQGETEAFF
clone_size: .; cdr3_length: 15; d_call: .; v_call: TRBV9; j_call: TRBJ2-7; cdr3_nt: TGTGCCAGCAGCGTAGCCAGCGGCCTTACCTACGAGCAGTACTTC; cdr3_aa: CASSVASGLTYEQYF
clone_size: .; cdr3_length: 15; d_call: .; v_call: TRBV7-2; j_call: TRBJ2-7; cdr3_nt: TGTGCCAGCAGCCCCTGGACGCCCTCTCCCTACGAGCAGTACTTC; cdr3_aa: CASSPWTPSPYEQYF
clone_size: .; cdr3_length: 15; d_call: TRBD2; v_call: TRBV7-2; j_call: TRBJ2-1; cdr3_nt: TGTGCCAGCAGCTTAGGCGGGGGGGCCTACAATGAGCAGTTCTTC; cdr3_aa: CASSLGGGAYNEQFF
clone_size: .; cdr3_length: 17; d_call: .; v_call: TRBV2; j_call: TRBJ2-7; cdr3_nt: TGTGCCAGCAGTGAAGATTTGATAACAGGCCTTAGCTCAGAGCAGTACTTC; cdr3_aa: CASSEDLITGLSSEQYF
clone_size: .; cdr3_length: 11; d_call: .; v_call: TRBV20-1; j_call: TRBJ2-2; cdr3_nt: TGCAGCTCCGAGAACACCGGGGAGCTGTTTTTT; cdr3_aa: CSSENTGELFF
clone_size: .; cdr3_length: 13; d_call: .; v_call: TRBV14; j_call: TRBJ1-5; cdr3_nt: TGTGCCAGCAGCCAAGGCGGACATCAGCCCCAGCATTTT; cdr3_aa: CASSQGGHQPQHF
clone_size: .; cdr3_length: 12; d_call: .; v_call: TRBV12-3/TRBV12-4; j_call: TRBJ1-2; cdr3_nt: TGTGCCAGCAGTAAAGAGGGGGAGGGCTACACCTTC; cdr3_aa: CASSKEGEGYTF
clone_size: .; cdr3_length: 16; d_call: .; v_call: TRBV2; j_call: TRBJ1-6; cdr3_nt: TGTGCCACCAAGAGGGAAGGGTACTCCTATAATTCACCCCTCCACTTT; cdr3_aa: CATKREGYSYNSPLHF
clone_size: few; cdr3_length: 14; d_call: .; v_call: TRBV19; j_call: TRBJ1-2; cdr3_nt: TGTGCCAGCACTATAGGGGCTCCACTCTATGGCTACACCTTC; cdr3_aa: CASTIGAPLYGYTF
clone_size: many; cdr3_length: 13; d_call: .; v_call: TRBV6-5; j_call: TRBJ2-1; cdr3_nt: TGTGCCAGCAGTTTGGCGGGCCTCAATGAGCAGTTCTTC; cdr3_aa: CASSLAGLNEQFF
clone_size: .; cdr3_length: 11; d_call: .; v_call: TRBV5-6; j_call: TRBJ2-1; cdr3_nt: TGTGCCAGCAGCACCGCCAACGAGCAGTTCTTC; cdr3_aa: CASSTANEQFF
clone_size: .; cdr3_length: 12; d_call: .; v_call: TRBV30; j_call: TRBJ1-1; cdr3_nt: TGTGCCTGGAGAAACCCCGTACGGGAAGCTTTCTTT; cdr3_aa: CAWRNPVREAFF
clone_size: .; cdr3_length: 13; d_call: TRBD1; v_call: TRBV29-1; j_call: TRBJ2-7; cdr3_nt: TGCAGCGTTCTTCAGGGGGCTTCCTACGAGCAGTACTTC; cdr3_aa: CSVLQGASYEQYF
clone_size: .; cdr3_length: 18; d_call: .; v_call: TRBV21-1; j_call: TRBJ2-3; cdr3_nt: TGTGCCAGCAGCCGCGGGGAGACACTTTCACGAAGCACAGATACGCAGTATTTT; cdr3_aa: CASSRGETLSRSTDTQYF
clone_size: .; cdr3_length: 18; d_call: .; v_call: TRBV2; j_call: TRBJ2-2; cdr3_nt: TGTGCCAGCAATCCTCCGAGCGTCGTCCAGGGGTACACCGGGGAGCTGTTTTTT; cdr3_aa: CASNPPSVVQGYTGELFF
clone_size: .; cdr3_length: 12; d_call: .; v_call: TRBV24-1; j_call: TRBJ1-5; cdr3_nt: TGTGCCACCAGTGATGGCCCATCGCCCCAGCATTTT; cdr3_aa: CATSDGPSPQHF
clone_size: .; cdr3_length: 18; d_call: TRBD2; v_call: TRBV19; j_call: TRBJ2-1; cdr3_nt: TGTGCCAGTAGTATATGGGGCCTAGCGGGGGGGACCTACAATGAGCAGTTCTTC; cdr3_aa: CASSIWGLAGGTYNEQFF
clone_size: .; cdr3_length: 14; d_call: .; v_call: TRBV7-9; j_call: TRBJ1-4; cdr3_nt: TGTGCCAGCAGGCCTCGGGGGGCCAATGAAAAACTGTTTTTT; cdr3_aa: CASRPRGANEKLFF
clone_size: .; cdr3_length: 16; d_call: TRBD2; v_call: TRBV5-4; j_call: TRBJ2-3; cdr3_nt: TGTGCCAGCAGCCTCCGACTAGCGGGGGGCACAGATACGCAGTATTTT; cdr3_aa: CASSLRLAGGTDTQYF
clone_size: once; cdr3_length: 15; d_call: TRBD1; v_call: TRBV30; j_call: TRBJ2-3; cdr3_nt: TGTGCCTGGGGGCACAGGGGTCGGGGCACAGATACGCAGTATTTT; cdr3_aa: CAWGHRGRGTDTQYF
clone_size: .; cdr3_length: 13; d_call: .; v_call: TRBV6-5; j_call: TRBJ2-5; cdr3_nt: TGTGCCAGCATGGTGTCCGTCCGAGAGACCCAGTACTTC; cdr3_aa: CASMVSVRETQYF
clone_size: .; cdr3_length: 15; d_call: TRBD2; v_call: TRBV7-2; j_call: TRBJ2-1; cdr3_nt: TGTGCCAGCAGCAGACAACCCCGGGGGGACAATGAGCAGTTCTTC; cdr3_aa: CASSRQPRGDNEQFF
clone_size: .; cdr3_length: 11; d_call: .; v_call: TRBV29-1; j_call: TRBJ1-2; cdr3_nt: TGCAGCGTCTCGGAAGGGCATGGCTACACCTTC; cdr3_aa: CSVSEGHGYTF
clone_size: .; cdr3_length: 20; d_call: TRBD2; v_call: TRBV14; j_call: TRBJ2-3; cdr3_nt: TGTGCCAGCAGCCAAGAAGCTTACCTAGCGGGGGGACTACCCGCAGATACGCAGTATTTT; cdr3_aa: CASSQEAYLAGGLPADTQYF
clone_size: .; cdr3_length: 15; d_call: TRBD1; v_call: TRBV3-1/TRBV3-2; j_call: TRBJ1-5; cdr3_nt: TGTGCCAGCAGCCAAGATTTGACAGGGAGTCAGCCCCAGCATTTT; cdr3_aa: CASSQDLTGSQPQHF
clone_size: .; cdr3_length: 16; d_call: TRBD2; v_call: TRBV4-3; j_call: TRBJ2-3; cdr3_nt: TGCGCCAGCGGGGATGCTAGCGGGGGAGGCACAGATACGCAGTATTTT; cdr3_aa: CASGDASGGGTDTQYF
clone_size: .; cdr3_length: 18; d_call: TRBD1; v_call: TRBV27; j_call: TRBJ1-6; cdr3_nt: TGTGCCAGCAGTTCCGGGACAGGGTACCTCTCCTATAATTCACCCCTCCACTTT; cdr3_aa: CASSSGTGYLSYNSPLHF
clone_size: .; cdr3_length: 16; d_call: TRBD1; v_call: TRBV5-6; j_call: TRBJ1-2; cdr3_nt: TGTGCCAGCAGCTCGCCCCGGGACAGCCCGTACTATGGCTACACCTTC; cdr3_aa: CASSSPRDSPYYGYTF
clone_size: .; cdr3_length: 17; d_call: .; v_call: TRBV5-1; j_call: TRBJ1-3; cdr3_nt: TGCGCCAGCAGATGGGGGGCAGGTCTGGAGTCTGGAAACACCATATATTTT; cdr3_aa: CASRWGAGLESGNTIYF
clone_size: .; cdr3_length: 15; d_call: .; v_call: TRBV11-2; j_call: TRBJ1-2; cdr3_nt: TGTGCCAGCAGCGCTACAGGGAAAGGGGACTATGGCTACACCTTC; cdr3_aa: CASSATGKGDYGYTF
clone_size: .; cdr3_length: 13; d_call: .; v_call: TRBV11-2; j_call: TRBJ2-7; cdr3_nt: TGTGCCAGCAGCTGGGGGAAATCTTACGAGCAGTACTTC; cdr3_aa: CASSWGKSYEQYF
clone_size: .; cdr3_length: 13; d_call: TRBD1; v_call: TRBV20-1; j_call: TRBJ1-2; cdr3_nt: TGCAGTGCTAGTCCAGGGGGTAACTATGGCTACACCTTC; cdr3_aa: CSASPGGNYGYTF
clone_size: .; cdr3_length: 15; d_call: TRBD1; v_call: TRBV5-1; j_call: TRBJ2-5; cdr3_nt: TGCGCCAGCAGCTTACAGGGGGCGCTTAGAGAGACCCAGTACTTC; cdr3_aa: CASSLQGALRETQYF
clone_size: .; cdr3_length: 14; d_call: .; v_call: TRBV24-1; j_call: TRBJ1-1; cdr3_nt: TGTGCCACCAGAGACTCCAGGGCGAGCACTGAAGCTTTCTTT; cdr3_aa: CATRDSRASTEAFF
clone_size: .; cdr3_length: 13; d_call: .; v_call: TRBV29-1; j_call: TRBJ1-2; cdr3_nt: TGCAGCGTCACCCTAGGGGGTAGCTATGGCTACACCTTC; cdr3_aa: CSVTLGGSYGYTF
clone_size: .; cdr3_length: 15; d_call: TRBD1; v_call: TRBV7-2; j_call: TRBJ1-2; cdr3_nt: TGTGCCAGCAGCCCCGGGACAGGGGGCTACTATGGCTACACCTTC; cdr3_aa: CASSPGTGGYYGYTF
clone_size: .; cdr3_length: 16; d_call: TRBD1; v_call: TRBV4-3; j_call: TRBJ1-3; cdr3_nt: TGCGCCAGCAGCCAAGATCTTAACAGGGGGGCCGTGGCCATATATTTT; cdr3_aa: CASSQDLNRGAVAIYF
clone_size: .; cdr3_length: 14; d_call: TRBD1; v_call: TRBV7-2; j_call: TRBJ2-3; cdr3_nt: TGTGCCAGCAGCTCGACAGGGAACACAGATACGCAGTATTTT; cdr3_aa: CASSSTGNTDTQYF
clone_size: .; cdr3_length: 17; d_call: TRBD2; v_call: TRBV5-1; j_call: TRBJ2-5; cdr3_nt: TGCGCCAGCAGCTCTGTCCCGGGACTAGCGGGGCAAGAGACCCAGTACTTC; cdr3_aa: CASSSVPGLAGQETQYF
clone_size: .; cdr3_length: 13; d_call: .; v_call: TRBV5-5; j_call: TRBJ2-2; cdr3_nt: TGTGCCAGCAGCTTGGGGCGACCCGGGGAGCTGTTTTTT; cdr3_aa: CASSLGRPGELFF
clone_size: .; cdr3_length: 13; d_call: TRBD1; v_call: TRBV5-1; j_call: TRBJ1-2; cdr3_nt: TGCGCCAGCAGGGCAGGACAGGAGGGCGGCTACACCTTC; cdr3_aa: CASRAGQEGGYTF